The sequence of this T cell receptor beta chain was determined in a study of T cell responses to AZD1222 COVID-19 vaccine. Study as a whole: The analysis combined second doses at about 4 or about 12 weeks. Broader study findings: Breadth and depth of Spike-specific TCRs rose after two AZD1222 doses.

To note about this clone: Its target is not known.

Sequenced by immunoSEQ multiplex PCR; TCRdb stores in-frame clones only, minus some. Here the sample spans fewer than 150,000 clones, around 90% being singletons. In germline, CDR1 is LGHDT, CDR2 YNNKEL (reference sequence). This CDR3 is 15 amino acids long. V shed 5 bases and J shed 1 base, with 15 bases lying between them. The sequence was collected from an adult in good health. Sequencing used peripheral blood, obtained on day 0 of AZD1222 vaccination. The chain couples TRBV3-1 (or the pseudogene TRBV3-2) to TRBJ2-7; D perhaps matches TRBD2 (6 bases). The CDR3 nucleotides are TGTGCCAGCAGCTACTGGGACTCGCCGTCCTACGAGCAGTACTTC. It codes for CASSYWDSPSYEQYF.